The entry below describes one T cell receptor (beta chain). Its matching antigen is unknown. The sample originates from a study of T cell responses to AZD1222 COVID-19 vaccine. Whole-study findings and limits: Baseline seropositives among AZD1222 recipients totaled only six or seven. Among the donors, most were white British and more were female, and clonal diversity was possibly underestimated. Reportedly, close to half of spike-specific TCRs are directed against unmutated variant regions.

Assay: immunoSEQ multiplex PCR; the TCRdb copy retains only in-frame clones and omits some. The data hold about 120,000 clones, with about 90% observed a single time. The ends were cut back, 3 bases at V and 5 bases at J, with 13 bases in the middle. The CDR3 is 15 amino acids. The germline CDR1 and CDR2 sequences are MDHEN and SYDVKM. The specimen comprised peripheral blood, sampled 28 days after the second AZD1222 dose. This clonotype was sampled from an adult who received the AZD1222 COVID-19 vaccine. The chain links TRBV28 to TRBJ1-4; D perhaps matches TRBD1 (6 bases). The CDR3 spells CASSLGTIGNEKLFF. CDR3 bases: TGTGCCAGCAGTTTGGGGACAATCGGGAATGAAAAACTGTTTTTT.